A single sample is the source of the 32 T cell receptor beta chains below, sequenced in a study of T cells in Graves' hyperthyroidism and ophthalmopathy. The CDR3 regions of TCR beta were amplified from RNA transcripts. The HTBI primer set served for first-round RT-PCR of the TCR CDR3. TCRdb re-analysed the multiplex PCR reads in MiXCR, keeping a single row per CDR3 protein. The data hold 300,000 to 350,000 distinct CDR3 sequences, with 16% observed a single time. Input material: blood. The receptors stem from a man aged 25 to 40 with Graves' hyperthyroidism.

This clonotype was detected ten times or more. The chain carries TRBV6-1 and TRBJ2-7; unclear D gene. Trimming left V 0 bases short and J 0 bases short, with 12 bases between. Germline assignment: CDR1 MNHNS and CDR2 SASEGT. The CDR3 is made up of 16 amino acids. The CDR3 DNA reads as TGTGCCAGCAGTGAAGCGGGGTTCTGGAGCTCCTACGAGCAGTACTTC. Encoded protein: CASSEAGFWSSYEQYF.

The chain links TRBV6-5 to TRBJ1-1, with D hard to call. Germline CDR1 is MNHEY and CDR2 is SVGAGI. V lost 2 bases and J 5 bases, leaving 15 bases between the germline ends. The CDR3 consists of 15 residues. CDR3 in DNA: TGTGCCAGCAGTTACGGGCCCATGGGAGAAACTGAAGCTTTCTTT. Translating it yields CASSYGPMGETEAFF.

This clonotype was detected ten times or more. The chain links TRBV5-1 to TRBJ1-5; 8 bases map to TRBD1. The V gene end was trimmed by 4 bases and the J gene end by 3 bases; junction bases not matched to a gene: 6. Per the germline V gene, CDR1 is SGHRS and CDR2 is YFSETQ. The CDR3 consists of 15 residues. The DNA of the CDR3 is TGCGCCAGCAGCGTTGGGACAGGACACAATCAGCCCCAGCATTTT. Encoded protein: CASSVGTGHNQPQHF. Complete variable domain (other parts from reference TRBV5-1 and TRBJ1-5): KAGVTQTPRYLIKTRGQQVTLSCSPISGHRSVSWYQQTPGQGLQFLFEYFSETQRNKGNFPGRFSGRQFSNSRSEMNVSTLELGDSALYLCASSVGTGHNQPQHFGDGTRLSIL.

DNA of the CDR3: TGTGCCAGCAGTTATCAGGGGCAGTTCACTGAAGCTTTCTTT. Its protein product is CASSYQGQFTEAFF. V is TRBV6-9 and J is TRBJ1-1; D possibly corresponds to TRBD1 (6 bases). Per the germline V gene, CDR1 is MNHGY and CDR2 is SVAAGI. The V end lost 2 bases, the J end lost 4 bases, and 11 bases lay between the germline ends. There are 14 residues in the CDR3.

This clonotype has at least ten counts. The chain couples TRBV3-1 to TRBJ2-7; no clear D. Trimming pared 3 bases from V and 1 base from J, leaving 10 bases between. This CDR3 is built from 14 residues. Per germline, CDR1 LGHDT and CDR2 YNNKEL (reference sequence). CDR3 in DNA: TGTGCCAGCAGCCAGTTCATCTCTTCCTACGAGCAGTACTTC. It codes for CASSQFISSYEQYF.

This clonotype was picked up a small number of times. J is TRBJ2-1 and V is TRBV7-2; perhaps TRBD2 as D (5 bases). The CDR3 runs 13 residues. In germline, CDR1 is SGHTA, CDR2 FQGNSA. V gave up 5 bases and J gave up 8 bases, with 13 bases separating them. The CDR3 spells CASSNNERDEQFF. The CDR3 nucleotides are TGTGCCAGCAGCAATAACGAGAGGGATGAGCAGTTCTTC.

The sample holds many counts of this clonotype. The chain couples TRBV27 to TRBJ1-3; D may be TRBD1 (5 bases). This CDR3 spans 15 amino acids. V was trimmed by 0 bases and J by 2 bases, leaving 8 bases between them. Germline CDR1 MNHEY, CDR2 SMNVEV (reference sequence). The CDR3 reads CASSLSRAAGNTIYF. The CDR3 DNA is TGTGCCAGCAGTTTATCCAGGGCCGCTGGAAACACCATATATTTT.

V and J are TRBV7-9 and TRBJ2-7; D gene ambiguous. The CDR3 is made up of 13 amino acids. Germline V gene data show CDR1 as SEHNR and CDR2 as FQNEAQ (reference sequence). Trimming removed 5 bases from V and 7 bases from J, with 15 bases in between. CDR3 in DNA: TGTGCCAGCAGCCCAACAGCCATGGAGGAGCAGTACTTC. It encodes CASSPTAMEEQYF.

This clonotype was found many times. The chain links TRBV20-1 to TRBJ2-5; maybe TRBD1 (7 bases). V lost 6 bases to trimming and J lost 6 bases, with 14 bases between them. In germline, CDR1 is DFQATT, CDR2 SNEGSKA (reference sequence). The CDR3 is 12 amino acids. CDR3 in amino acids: CSALPGGKTQYF. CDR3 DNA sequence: TGCAGTGCACTACCAGGGGGGAAGACCCAGTACTTC.

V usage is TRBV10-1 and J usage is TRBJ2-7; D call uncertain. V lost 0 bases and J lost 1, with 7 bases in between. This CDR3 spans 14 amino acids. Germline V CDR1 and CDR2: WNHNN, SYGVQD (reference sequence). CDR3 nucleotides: TGCGCCAGCAGTGAGTCGGCCGGTTCCTACGAGCAGTACTTC. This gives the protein CASSESAGSYEQYF.

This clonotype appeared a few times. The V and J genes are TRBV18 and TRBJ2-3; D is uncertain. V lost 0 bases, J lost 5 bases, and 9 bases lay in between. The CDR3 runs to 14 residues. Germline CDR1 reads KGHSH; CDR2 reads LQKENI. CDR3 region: CASSPPSDRDTQYF. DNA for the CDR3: TGTGCCAGCTCACCACCTTCGGACCGAGATACGCAGTATTTT. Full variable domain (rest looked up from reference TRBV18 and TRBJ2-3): NAGVMQNPRHLVRRRGQEARLRCSPMKGHSHVYWYRQLPEEGLKFMVYLQKENIIDESGMPKERFSAEFPKEGPSILRIQQVVRGDSAAYFCASSPPSDRDTQYFGPGTRLTVL.

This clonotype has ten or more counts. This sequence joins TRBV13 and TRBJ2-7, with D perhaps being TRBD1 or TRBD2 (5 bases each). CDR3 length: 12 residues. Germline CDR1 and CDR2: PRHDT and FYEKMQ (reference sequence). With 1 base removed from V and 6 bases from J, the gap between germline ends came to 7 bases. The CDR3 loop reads CASSLVGGEQYF. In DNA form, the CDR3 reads TGTGCCAGCAGCTTAGTTGGGGGCGAGCAGTACTTC. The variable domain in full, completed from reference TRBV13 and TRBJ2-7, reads AAGVIQSPRHLIKEKRETATLKCYPIPRHDTVYWYQQGPGQDPQFLISFYEKMQSDKGSIPDRFSAQQFSDYHSELNMSSLELGDSALYFCASSLVGGEQYFGPGTRLTVT.

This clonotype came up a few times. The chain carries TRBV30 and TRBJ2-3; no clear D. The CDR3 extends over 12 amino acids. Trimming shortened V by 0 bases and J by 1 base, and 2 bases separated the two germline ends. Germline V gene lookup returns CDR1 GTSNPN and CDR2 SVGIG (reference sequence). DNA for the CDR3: TGTGCCTGGAGTGTACGCACAGATACGCAGTATTTT. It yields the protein CAWSVRTDTQYF.

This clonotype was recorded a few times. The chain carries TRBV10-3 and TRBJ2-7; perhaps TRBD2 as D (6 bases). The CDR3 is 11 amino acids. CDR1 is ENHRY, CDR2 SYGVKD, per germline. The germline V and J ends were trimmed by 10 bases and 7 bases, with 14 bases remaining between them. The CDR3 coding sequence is TGTGCCACTCACGAGGAGGGAGAGCAGTACTTC. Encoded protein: CATHEEGEQYF.

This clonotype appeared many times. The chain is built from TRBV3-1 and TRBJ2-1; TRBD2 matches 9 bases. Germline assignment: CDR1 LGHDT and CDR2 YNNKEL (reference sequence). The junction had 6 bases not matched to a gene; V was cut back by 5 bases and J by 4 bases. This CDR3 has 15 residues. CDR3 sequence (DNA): TGTGCCAGCAGCGAAAGCGGGAGGAGGTACAATGAGCAGTTCTTC. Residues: CASSESGRRYNEQFF.

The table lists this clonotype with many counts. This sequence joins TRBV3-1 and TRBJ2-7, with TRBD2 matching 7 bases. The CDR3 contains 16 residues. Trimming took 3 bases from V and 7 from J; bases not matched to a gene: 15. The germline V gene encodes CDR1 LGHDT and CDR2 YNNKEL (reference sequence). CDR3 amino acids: CASSHSGAGRTIEQYF. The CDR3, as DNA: TGTGCCAGCAGCCACTCTGGAGCGGGACGAACAATTGAGCAGTACTTC.

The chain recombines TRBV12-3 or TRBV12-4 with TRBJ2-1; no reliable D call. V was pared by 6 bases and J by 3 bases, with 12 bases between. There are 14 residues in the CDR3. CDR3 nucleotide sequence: TGTGCCAGCAGCACTGGCGGACGCTACAATGAGCAGTTCTTC. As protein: CASSTGGRYNEQFF.

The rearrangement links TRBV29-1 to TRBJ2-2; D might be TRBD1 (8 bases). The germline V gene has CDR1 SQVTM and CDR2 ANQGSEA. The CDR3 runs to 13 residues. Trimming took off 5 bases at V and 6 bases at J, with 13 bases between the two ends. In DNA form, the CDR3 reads TGCAGCGTTCAGCGGGACAGGCCCGGGGAGCTGTTTTTT. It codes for CSVQRDRPGELFF.

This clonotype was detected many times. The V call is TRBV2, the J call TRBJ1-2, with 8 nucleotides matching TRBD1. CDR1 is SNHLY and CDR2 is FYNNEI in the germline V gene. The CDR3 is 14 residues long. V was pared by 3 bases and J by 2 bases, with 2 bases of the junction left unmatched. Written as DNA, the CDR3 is TGTGCCAGCAGTGAGACAGGGGAGAACTATGGCTACACCTTC. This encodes CASSETGENYGYTF.

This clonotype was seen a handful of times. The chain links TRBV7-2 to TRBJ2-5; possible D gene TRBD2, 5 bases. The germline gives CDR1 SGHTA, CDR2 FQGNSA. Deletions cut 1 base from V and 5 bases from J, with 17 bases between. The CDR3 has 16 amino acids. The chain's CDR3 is CASSLGGWSIWETQYF. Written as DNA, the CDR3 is TGTGCCAGCAGCTTAGGCGGGTGGTCAATCTGGGAGACCCAGTACTTC.

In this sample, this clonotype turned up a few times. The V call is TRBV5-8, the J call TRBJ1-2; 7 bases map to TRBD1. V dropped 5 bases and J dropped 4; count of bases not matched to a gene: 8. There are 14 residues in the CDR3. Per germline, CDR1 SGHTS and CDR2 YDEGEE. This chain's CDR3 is CASRNTGEGYGYTF. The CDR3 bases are TGTGCCAGCAGAAACACAGGGGAGGGCTATGGCTACACCTTC.

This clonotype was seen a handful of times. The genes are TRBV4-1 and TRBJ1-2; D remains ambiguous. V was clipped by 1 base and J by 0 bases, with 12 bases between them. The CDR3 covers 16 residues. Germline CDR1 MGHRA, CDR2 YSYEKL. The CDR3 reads CASSQVATGANYGYTF. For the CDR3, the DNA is TGCGCCAGCAGCCAAGTGGCGACGGGAGCTAACTATGGCTACACCTTC.

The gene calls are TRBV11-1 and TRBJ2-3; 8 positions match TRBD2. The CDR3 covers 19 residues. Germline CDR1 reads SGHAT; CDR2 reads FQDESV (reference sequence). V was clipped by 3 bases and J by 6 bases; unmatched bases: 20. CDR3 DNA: TGTGCCAGCAGCTTTCCACTTGGGGGGGCACTAGCGGACACGGATACGCAGTATTTT. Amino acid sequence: CASSFPLGGALADTDTQYF.

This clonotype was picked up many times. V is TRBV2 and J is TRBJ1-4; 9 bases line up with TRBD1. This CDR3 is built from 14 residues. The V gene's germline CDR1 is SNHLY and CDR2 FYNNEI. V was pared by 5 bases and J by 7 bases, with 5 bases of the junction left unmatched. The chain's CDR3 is CASSLQGASEKLFF. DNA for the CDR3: TGTGCCAGCAGTTTACAGGGGGCGAGTGAAAAACTGTTTTTT.

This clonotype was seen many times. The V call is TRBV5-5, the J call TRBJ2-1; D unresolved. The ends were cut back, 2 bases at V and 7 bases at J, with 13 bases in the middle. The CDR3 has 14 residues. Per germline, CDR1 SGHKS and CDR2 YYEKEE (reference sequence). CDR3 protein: CASSFLKQLNEQFF. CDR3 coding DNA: TGTGCCAGCAGCTTCCTAAAGCAGTTGAATGAGCAGTTCTTC.

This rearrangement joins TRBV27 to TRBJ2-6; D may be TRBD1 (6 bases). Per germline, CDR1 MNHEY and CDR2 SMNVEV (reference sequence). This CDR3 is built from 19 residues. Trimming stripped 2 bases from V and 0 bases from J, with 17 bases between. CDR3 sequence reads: CASSLGRDRRYSGANVLTF. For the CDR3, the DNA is TGTGCCAGCAGTTTAGGCCGAGACAGGCGATACTCTGGGGCCAACGTCCTGACTTTC.

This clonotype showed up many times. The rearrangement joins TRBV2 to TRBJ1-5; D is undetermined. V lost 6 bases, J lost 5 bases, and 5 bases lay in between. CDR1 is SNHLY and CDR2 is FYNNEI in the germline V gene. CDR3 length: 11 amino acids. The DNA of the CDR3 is TGTGCCAGCAGCTTCGATCAGCCCCAGCATTTT. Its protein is CASSFDQPQHF.

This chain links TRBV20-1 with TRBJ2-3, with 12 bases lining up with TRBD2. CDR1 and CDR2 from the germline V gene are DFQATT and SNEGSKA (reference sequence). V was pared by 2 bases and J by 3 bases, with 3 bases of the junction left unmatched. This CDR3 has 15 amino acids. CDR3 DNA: TGCAGTGCTAGATCTAGCGGGAGGGAAACAGATACGCAGTATTTT. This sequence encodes CSARSSGRETDTQYF.

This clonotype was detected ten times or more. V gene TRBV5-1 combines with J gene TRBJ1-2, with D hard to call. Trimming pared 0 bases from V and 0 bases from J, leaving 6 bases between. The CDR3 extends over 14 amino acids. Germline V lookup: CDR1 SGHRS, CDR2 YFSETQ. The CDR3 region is CASSLDASNYGYTF. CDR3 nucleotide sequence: TGCGCCAGCAGCTTGGATGCATCTAACTATGGCTACACCTTC.

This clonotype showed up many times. DNA of the CDR3: TGTGCCAGCAGGCCTCATCCGGGACAGGGATTCTATGGCTACACCTTC. Translating gives CASRPHPGQGFYGYTF. The chain uses TRBV12-3 or TRBV12-4 and TRBJ1-2, with 9 bases identical to TRBD1. The junction had 12 bases not matched to a gene; V was cut back by 6 bases and J by 4 bases. CDR3 length equals 16 residues.

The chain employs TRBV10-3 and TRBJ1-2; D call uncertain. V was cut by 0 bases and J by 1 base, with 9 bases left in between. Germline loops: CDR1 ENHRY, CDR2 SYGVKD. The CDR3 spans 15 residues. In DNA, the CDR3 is TGTGCCATCAGTGAGTCTGGACTGCTTAACTATGGCTACACCTTC. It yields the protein CAISESGLLNYGYTF.

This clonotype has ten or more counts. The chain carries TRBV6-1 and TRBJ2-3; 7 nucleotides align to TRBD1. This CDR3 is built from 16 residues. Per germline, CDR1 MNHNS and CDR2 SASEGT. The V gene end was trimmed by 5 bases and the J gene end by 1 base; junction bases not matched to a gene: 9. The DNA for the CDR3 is TGTGCCAGCAGTCCTCCCAGGGGGACGGGCACAGATACGCAGTATTTT. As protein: CASSPPRGTGTDTQYF.